One sample yielded the 7 T cell receptor beta chains listed below, sequenced in a study of prognosis after radiotherapy for stage I lung cancer (dated by TCRdb to the early 2020s). TCRdb names Illumina HiSeq 3000 as the instrument used. Two rounds of multiplex PCR were performed to amplify the TCR beta CDR3 region from genomic DNA. In the first round of PCR, primers specific to each TRBV and TRBJ gene were used, and the primer sequences are filed in Chinese patent CN105087789A. TCRdb reanalyzed the raw reads on its own, using fastp at Q25 for trimming and MiXCR for clone calling, and kept in-frame beta chains. Every entry covers one CDR3 protein and lists the most common genes and DNA from its rows. This sample holds around 30,000 distinct CDR3 sequences; 32% were observed only once. The leading ten clones occupy 33% of the sample. The sequencing used PBMCs, collected before or after stereotactic body radiation therapy (not recorded which). The source of these receptors is a donor older than 45 with non-small cell lung cancer.

This clonotype occurred many times. V is TRBV19 and J is TRBJ2-1; TRBD1 or TRBD2 may be the D gene (5 bases each). The V end was cut by 2 bases, the J end by 10 bases, with 15 bases between. The CDR3 consists of 14 residues. Looked up from germline, CDR1 is LNHDA and CDR2 is SQIVND (reference sequence). The CDR3 protein is CASSITGPGGEQFF. CDR3 nucleotide sequence: TGTGCCAGTAGTATAACGGGACCGGGCGGAGAGCAGTTCTTC.

In its sample, this clonotype was seen a few times. With a much larger clone just one base away, this may be a read error. Likely a read error: the CDR3 ends without its conserved phenylalanine or tryptophan. CDR3 protein: CATSRGNQPQHL. CDR3 nucleotides: TGTGCCACCAGTAGGGGCAATCAGCCCCAGCATCTT. The chain recombines TRBV24-1 with TRBJ1-5; D is ambiguous. The CDR3 has 12 residues. Germline V gives CDR1 KGHDR, CDR2 SFDVKD. V lost 6 bases, J lost 2 bases, and 4 bases lay in between.

In its sample, this clonotype was seen many times. The chain is built from TRBV7-2 and TRBJ1-1; possible D gene TRBD1, 6 bases. The V end was cut by 1 base, the J end by 8 bases, with 17 bases between. Germline loops: CDR1 SGHTA, CDR2 FQGNSA. There are 15 residues in the CDR3. CDR3 loop: CASSLVQGDPEEAFF. CDR3 in DNA: TGTGCCAGCAGCTTAGTACAGGGAGATCCAGAAGAAGCTTTCTTT. The entire variable domain, with the rest obtained from reference TRBV7-2 and TRBJ1-1, is as follows: GAGVSQSPSNKVTEKGKDVELRCDPISGHTALYWYRQSLGQGLEFLIYFQGNSAPDKSGLPSDRFSAERTGGSVSTLTIQRTQQEDSAVYLCASSLVQGDPEEAFFGQGTRLTVV.

J is TRBJ2-7 and V is TRBV6-1; 7 bases line up with TRBD1. From germline, CDR1 is MNHNS and CDR2 SASEGT. This CDR3 has 15 residues. V lost 6 bases and J lost 1; bases outside the gene matches: 9. The CDR3 loop is CASSLRQGSSYEQYF. The CDR3 nucleotides are TGTGCCAGCAGCCTCCGACAGGGATCTTCCTACGAGCAGTACTTC.

This clonotype was seen at least ten times. The chain recombines TRBV4-1 with TRBJ1-5; TRBD1 might be the D (5 bases). Germline loops: CDR1 MGHRA, CDR2 YSYEKL. CDR3 size: 16 residues. Deletions cut 1 base from V and 3 bases from J, with 13 bases between. The CDR3 here is CASSQGRGVDNQPQHF. CDR3 bases: TGCGCCAGCAGCCAAGGTCGGGGGGTGGACAATCAGCCCCAGCATTTT.

This clonotype was seen at least ten times. The J gene is TRBJ2-5, the V gene TRBV7-9; perhaps D is TRBD1 or TRBD2 (5 bases each). Between the trimmed V and J ends, which lost 4 bases and 4 bases, there was a span of 16 bases. The CDR3 consists of 15 residues. Germline V gene data show CDR1 as SEHNR and CDR2 as FQNEAQ (reference sequence). CDR3 in amino acids: CASSSWDLSGETQYF. The CDR3 DNA sequence: TGTGCCAGCAGCTCCTGGGACCTGTCAGGAGAGACCCAGTACTTC.

The chain has TRBV14 and TRBJ2-1, with a possible D match to TRBD2 (5 bases). CDR3 size: 14 residues. The germline CDR1 and CDR2 sequences are SGHDN and FVKESK. The ends were cut back, 1 base at V and 9 bases at J, with 13 bases in the middle. The CDR3 loop reads CASSQGASRREQFF. The CDR3 DNA sequence: TGTGCCAGCAGCCAAGGGGCTAGCAGGCGTGAGCAGTTCTTC.